Below are 6 T cell receptor beta chains sequenced from a single sample in a study of shared clonotypes between healthy human individuals. Profiled with immunoSEQ multiplex PCR; TCRdb holds only in-frame clones, not every one. Of roughly 490,000 clones listed, around 78% are singletons. The sample taken for sequencing was PBMCs. These receptors came from a woman between 40 and 55 years old in good health. Some clones in this sample may be carry-over from other donors' samples.

This chain links TRBV4-1 with TRBJ2-3; 13 positions match TRBD2. V was pared by 4 bases and J by 2 bases, with 15 bases of the junction left unmatched. The CDR3 contains 20 residues. Germline V lookup: CDR1 MGHRA, CDR2 YSYEKL. The CDR3 DNA is TGCGCCAGCAGCCGAAAACTAGCGGGAGGGCCTCTAATTTCCACAGATACGCAGTATTTT. This encodes CASSRKLAGGPLISTDTQYF.

The gene calls are TRBV7-8 and TRBJ2-7, with 13 bases fitting TRBD2. Germline CDR1 SGHVS, CDR2 FQNEAQ. CDR3 size: 17 residues. V shed 3 bases and J 1 base; nucleotides not matched to a gene: 6. CDR3 residues: CASSFGLAGAGSYEQYF. As DNA, the CDR3 is TGTGCCAGCAGCTTTGGACTAGCGGGAGCGGGATCCTACGAGCAGTACTTC.

V and J are TRBV6-1 and TRBJ1-2; 8 bases line up with TRBD1. Trimming took 4 bases from V and 5 from J; bases not matched to a gene: 6. The CDR3 runs 14 residues. CDR1 is MNHNS and CDR2 is SASEGT in the germline V gene. The CDR3: CASSAGQDFYGYTF. The CDR3 bases are TGTGCCAGCAGTGCGGGACAGGACTTTTATGGCTACACCTTC.

About this clone itself: A much larger clone differs by one base, so this may be a read error. This sample also contains other DNA sequences that code for the same CDR3. J is TRBJ2-6 and V is TRBV6-5; D is possibly TRBD1 (5 bases). Germline V gene sequence: CDR1 MNHEY, CDR2 SVGAGI. The CDR3 contains 15 residues. Here the CDR3 reads CAAGRALTGANVLTF. In DNA form, the CDR3 reads TGTGCCGCTGGACGGGCACTTACTGGGGCTAACGTCCTGACTTTC.

J is TRBJ2-3 and V is TRBV9, with D unclear. CDR1 is SGDLS and CDR2 is YYNGEE in the germline V gene. Trimming removed 1 base from V and 2 bases from J, with 8 bases in between. This CDR3 spans 14 amino acids. The CDR3 loop reads CASSVSSTTDTQYF. DNA of the CDR3: TGTGCCAGCAGCGTAAGCTCCACCACAGATACGCAGTATTTT.

The CDR3 loop reads CASSFTRDQYF. In DNA, the CDR3 is TGTGCCAGCAGTTTCACACGGGACCAGTACTTC. The chain joins TRBV28 to TRBJ2-5, with a tentative D call TRBD2 (5 bases). Deletions cut 3 bases from V and 10 bases from J, with 9 bases between. The CDR3 has 11 amino acids. Germline loops: CDR1 MDHEN, CDR2 SYDVKM.